The clone carrying this T cell receptor (beta chain) has a count of ten or more. This CDR3 has 16 residues. The V and J ends lost 0 bases and 5 bases respectively, with 13 bases between them. The V gene's germline CDR1 is SGHAT and CDR2 FQNNGV. These data originate in a study of T cells after yellow fever vaccination. TCRdb used MiXCR to reprocess the 5' RACE reads, holding one entry per CDR3 protein. The table records approximately 250,000 distinct CDR3 sequences, 5.5% to 8.5% of them present only once. The chain couples TRBV11-2 to TRBJ2-2; no clear D gene. The sequence was obtained from a man under 40 who received the YFV17D yellow fever vaccine. Sequenced here: CD4+ T cells sorted from PBMCs, sampled on the day of the yellow fever booster vaccination. The CDR3 DNA is TGTGCCAGCAGCTTAGATCGAACCGTGGGGACCGGGGAGCTGTTTTTT. Its translation is CASSLDRTVGTGELFF.